This TCR beta chain was recovered during a study of shared clonotypes between healthy human individuals (dated by TCRdb to 2020 to 2022). Describing the broader study: Two women and three men aged 18 to 49 years were included in the cohort. For each donor, CD4 naive and CD4 memory were each given three plates, CD8 naive was given two plates, and CD8 memory was given one plate. To estimate repertoire size and how much clonotype sharing occurs between individuals, the study deeply sequenced the blood TCR repertoires of about five healthy adults. Leukapheresis yielded between about 0.9 and 10 billion PBMCs per donor. Different laboratories and diverse techniques were used to prepare libraries and sequence TCR repertoires, to increase sequencing depth and limit assay-specific biases.

On this clone itself: The antigen it recognizes is unknown. No much larger clone exists at a distance of one base, and base qualities are not known.

Relative to germline, V is missing 3 bases and J is missing 2 bases, with 7 bases of the junction outside any gene match. Including the terminal cysteine and phenylalanine, the CDR3 comprises 16 residues. Solely the CDR3 DNA is kept, with 48 bases framed from the first base. CDR1 is given as LNHDA and CDR2 as SQIVND, both from the germline V gene (reference sequence). Using the deep immunoSEQ assay, multiplex PCR amplified TCR CDR3 regions from genomic DNA. Genomic DNA extracted from each cell subset was distributed evenly over all wells of several immunoSEQ 96-well plates, and each plate served as one replicate. Each replicate PCR for sorted subsets received approximately 200 ng genomic DNA, equal to 28,000 or so T cell genomes. The purified libraries were quantified using a Qubit 3.0 fluorometer, sized with a Bioanalyzer 2100, and then quantified again using the KAPA Library Quantification kit. Every immunoSEQ 96-well plate was sequenced on a dedicated single-read 150-cycle Illumina NextSeq 550 flow cell. The source study handled its data this way. The immunoSEQ output contained only junctional sequences without quality scores, so filtering could not match that applied to full-length reads. Sequences were annotated with PyIR, a Python wrapper for IgBLAST v1.9, and V/J genes and CDR3 were assigned using IMGT germline references. Any read was removed if the V/J assignment was weak (E-value above 1e-6), the CDR3 was missing, or the read contained stop codons, out-of-frame junctions, or ambiguous translated residues. A V3J clonotype was defined by an identical inferred V gene, J gene, and CDR3 amino acid sequence. Percentage overlap between repertoires was computed as shared unique clonotypes divided by the size of the smaller repertoire. Richness of each repertoire was evaluated using RTK rarefaction, the Chao1 estimator, and Recon v2.1 estimates of unobserved clonotypes. Generation probabilities for all TCRbeta clonotypes obtained by the gDNA method from a handful of donors were computed using OLGA. TCRdb took over this immuneACCESS table, retaining in-frame rearrangements with V and J assigned. Such tables are incomplete; in checked studies, under half of the missing clones stem from an unresolved V gene, and the remainder is unexplained. The D gene and trimming were derived from the DNA, and the V and J assignments and clone size from that table. The sample has approximately 530,000 clones on record, almost 97% of them singletons. The ten largest clonotypes hold less than 0.06% of the sample.

What the research found in general, with its limitations: Sharing across a few donors was observed for roughly 5% of naive CD4, 3.5% of naive CD8, 2% to 2.5% of memory CD4, and around 0.44% of memory CD8 clonotypes. Even with the large sequencing depth, rarefaction of the sorted-subset datasets indicated that sequencing was incomplete. Because the study included only a small number of donors, the genetic and exposure-history diversity represented was limited. Clonotypes shared by all four sorted-subset donors showed higher generation probabilities than non-shared clonotypes. Larger estimated clonotype richness was generally found for naive subsets than for memory subsets. Based on pairwise subsampling, the degree of clonotype sharing among donors was expected to be affected by sequencing depth. Sampling was limited to blood, and TCR repertoires in tissue likely differ from TCR repertoires in blood.

Healthy HIV-negative adults with no recently reported acute infections or vaccinations were included as donors. Only Caucasian adults living in Nashville, Tennessee, USA were represented among the donors. CD4+ T cells were enriched by magnetic negative selection, after which naive cells were positively selected on CD45RA and the negative fraction was taken as the memory subset. Blood was obtained by leukapheresis, after which PBMCs were separated by Ficoll-Histopaque density gradient centrifugation and cryopreserved in liquid nitrogen vapor phase. Analytical flow cytometry was used to check the purity and quantity of each magnetically sorted T cell population. Each sorted fraction had its genomic DNA isolated and then quantified by UV absorbance on a Nanodrop 2000c.

The sequencing input was naive CD4+ T cells sorted from blood. The intended sense of this specimen's cell subset or site label: CD45RA+ positively selected. The clonotype originates from a woman aged 25 to 39 in good health. This sequence uses TRBV19 and TRBJ2-3, with 8 bases in between that match TRBD2. The nucleotide sequence is given as TGTGCCAGTAGTATTCGCCTAGCGGGCCTCACAGATACGCAGTATTTT. Its translation is CASSIRLAGLTDTQYF.